These 24 T cell receptor beta chains were all obtained from the same sample, sequenced in a study of shared clonotypes between healthy human individuals. The assay was immunoSEQ multiplex PCR, and TCRdb's table has in-frame clones only and misses some. The table has 2 million to 2.5 million clones, 80% to 95% seen once. The specimen sequenced was naive CD4+ T cells from PBMCs. Subset described: CD45RA+ positively selected. The source is a young man in good health. Some clones in this sample may be carry-over from other donors' samples.

The chain combines TRBV5-6 with TRBJ2-3; TRBD1 or TRBD2 may be the D gene (6 bases each). This CDR3 comprises 15 residues. Germline V CDR1 and CDR2: SGHDT, YYEEEE. V lost 2 bases and J lost 5, with 15 bases in between. The CDR3 is CASSFSGLRGDTQYF. CDR3 DNA sequence: TGTGCCAGCAGCTTTAGCGGACTCAGGGGAGATACGCAGTATTTT. Combining the CDR3 with reference TRBV5-6 and TRBJ2-3 gives the whole variable domain DAGVTQSPTHLIKTRGQQVTLRCSPKSGHDTVSWYQQALGQGPQFIFQYYEEEERQRGNFPDRFSGHQFPNYSSELNVNALLLGDSALYLCASSFSGLRGDTQYFGPGTRLTVL.

The chain couples TRBV21-1 to TRBJ1-1; TRBD1, the table's D call, lacks a check against the DNA. TRBV21-1 has pseudogene status. CDR3 length: 17 residues. CDR3 protein: CASSKSPGQGSSTEAFF. DNA for the CDR3: TGTGCCAGCAGCAAATCTCCGGGACAGGGTTCGAGCACTGAAGCTTTCTTT.

The V and J genes are TRBV28 and TRBJ2-7; TRBD2 matches 12 bases. This CDR3 spans 18 amino acids. V lost 3 bases and J lost 1; bases outside the gene matches: 10. Germline V gene sequence: CDR1 MDHEN, CDR2 SYDVKM. CDR3 sequence: CASSFMTWTSGASYEQYF. CDR3 in DNA: TGTGCCAGCAGTTTTATGACCTGGACTAGCGGGGCATCCTACGAGCAGTACTTC. Combining the CDR3 with reference TRBV28 and TRBJ2-7 gives the whole variable domain DVKVTQSSRYLVKRTGEKVFLECVQDMDHENMFWYRQDPGLGLRLIYFSYDVKMKEKGDIPEGYSVSREKKERFSLILESASTNQTSMYLCASSFMTWTSGASYEQYFGPGTRLTVT.

V usage is TRBV18 and J usage is TRBJ1-4, with D perhaps TRBD1 (5 bases). Trimming removed 3 bases at V and 2 bases at J, with 10 bases between. Germline CDR1 KGHSH, CDR2 LQKENI. The CDR3 is 15 residues long. The CDR3 DNA reads TGTGCCAGCTCACCTTACCAGGGTACTAATGAAAAACTGTTTTTT. Translating gives CASSPYQGTNEKLFF.

V is TRBV27 and J is TRBJ1-1, with 7 bases that match TRBD1. Germline CDR1 and CDR2: MNHEY and SMNVEV (reference sequence). This CDR3 has 16 amino acids. Germline trimming cut 5 bases from V and 0 bases from J; bases unmatched to any gene: 9. CDR3 loop: CASSPRQGRMNTEAFF. The CDR3 DNA is TGTGCCAGCAGTCCCCGACAGGGACGTATGAACACTGAAGCTTTCTTT.

The rearrangement joins TRBV4-1 to TRBJ1-3, with D tentatively TRBD1 (5 bases). The germline CDR1 and CDR2 sequences are MGHRA and YSYEKL. Trimming left V 4 bases short and J 0 bases short, with 19 bases between. The CDR3 runs to 18 residues. The CDR3 sequence is CASSLQTGPGTSGNTIYF. The CDR3 DNA follows: TGCGCCAGCAGCCTACAGACCGGGCCGGGGACCTCTGGAAACACCATATATTTT.

V is TRBV9 and J is TRBJ2-7; the match to TRBD2 covers 10 bases. The CDR3 covers 15 residues. The J segment lost 2 bases and the V segment lost 4 bases, leaving 6 bases of the junction unmatched. Germline loops: CDR1 SGDLS, CDR2 YYNGEE. In DNA, the CDR3 is TGTGCCAGCAGCCGAACTAGCGGGGCAACCTACGAGCAGTACTTC. Residues: CASSRTSGATYEQYF. Full variable domain (outside the CDR3, taken from reference TRBV9 and TRBJ2-7): DSGVTQTPKHLITATGQRVTLRCSPRSGDLSVYWYQQSLDQGLQFLIQYYNGEERAKGNILERFSAQQFPDLHSELNLSSLELGDSALYFCASSRTSGATYEQYFGPGTRLTVT.

The chain recombines TRBV4-1 with TRBJ2-5; TRBD2 aligns across 9 bases. Germline CDR1 reads MGHRA; CDR2 reads YSYEKL. The CDR3 spans 15 residues. V dropped 1 base and J dropped 4; count of bases not matched to a gene: 4. The CDR3 here is CASSQGLAGAETQYF. The CDR3 nucleotides are TGCGCCAGCAGCCAAGGCTTAGCGGGAGCAGAGACCCAGTACTTC.

The chain couples TRBV29-1 to TRBJ1-1; D might be TRBD1 (6 bases). Trimming pared 3 bases from V and 3 bases from J, leaving 20 bases between. Looked up from germline, CDR1 is SQVTM and CDR2 is ANQGSEA. The CDR3 spans 16 residues. The CDR3 DNA reads TGCAGCGTTGAGGGGACTAGGGGGGCTCGTGACACTGAAGCTTTCTTT. Amino acid sequence: CSVEGTRGARDTEAFF.

V and J are TRBV28 and TRBJ1-1; D is perhaps TRBD1 (5 bases). The CDR3 is 15 residues long. V was pared by 5 bases and J by 7 bases, with 20 bases between. Germline CDR1 reads MDHEN; CDR2 reads SYDVKM. CDR3 in amino acids: CASSPPLGRTHEAFF. The CDR3 nucleotides read TGTGCCAGCAGTCCTCCATTGGGCAGGACACATGAAGCTTTCTTT. The full variable domain, with the rest looked up from reference TRBV28 and TRBJ1-1, is DVKVTQSSRYLVKRTGEKVFLECVQDMDHENMFWYRQDPGLGLRLIYFSYDVKMKEKGDIPEGYSVSREKKERFSLILESASTNQTSMYLCASSPPLGRTHEAFFGQGTRLTVV.

This rearrangement joins TRBV7-2 to TRBJ1-1; D may be TRBD1 (5 bases). Germline assignment: CDR1 SGHTA and CDR2 FQGNSA. The CDR3 extends over 15 amino acids. V lost 5 bases and J lost 13, with 26 bases in between. CDR3 loop: CASSQETPGDPWIFF. For the CDR3, the DNA is TGTGCCAGCAGCCAAGAAACCCCTGGGGACCCATGGATTTTCTTT.

This sequence joins TRBV5-4 and TRBJ2-7; 12 nucleotides agree with TRBD2. This CDR3 has 17 residues. Germline lookup yields CDR1 SGHNT and CDR2 YYREEE (reference sequence). Trimming took 4 bases from V and 2 from J; bases not matched to a gene: 10. The CDR3 region is CASSRGTASGRAYEQYF. Here the CDR3 DNA reads TGTGCCAGCAGCCGGGGTACAGCTAGCGGGAGGGCCTACGAGCAGTACTTC.

The chain carries TRBV28 and TRBJ2-6, with a tentative D call TRBD2 (5 bases). Trimming removed 5 bases at V and 0 bases at J, with 11 bases between. Germline CDR1 and CDR2: MDHEN and SYDVKM. The CDR3 loop spans 16 amino acids. The CDR3 region is CASSLQRYSGANVLTF. The CDR3 DNA reads TGTGCCAGCAGTCTCCAGCGGTACTCTGGGGCCAACGTCCTGACTTTC.

V gene TRBV4-1 combines with J gene TRBJ1-5; tentatively, D is TRBD1 (5 bases). Germline CDR1 is MGHRA and CDR2 is YSYEKL. The CDR3 consists of 13 residues. Between the trimmed V and J ends, which lost 2 bases and 6 bases, there was a span of 8 bases. The CDR3 reads CASSQQGGQPQHF. The CDR3 coding sequence is TGCGCCAGCAGCCAACAGGGCGGTCAGCCCCAGCATTTT.

The J gene is TRBJ2-7, the V gene TRBV5-6; D is perhaps TRBD1 or TRBD2 (5 bases each). Germline loops: CDR1 SGHDT, CDR2 YYEEEE. Trimming left V 4 bases short and J 1 base short, with 12 bases between. The CDR3 sequence is 14 residues long. The CDR3 spells CASSGGRTSYEQYF. DNA of the CDR3: TGTGCCAGCAGCGGGGGACGGACATCCTACGAGCAGTACTTC. Full variable domain (remainder filled in from reference TRBV5-6 and TRBJ2-7): DAGVTQSPTHLIKTRGQQVTLRCSPKSGHDTVSWYQQALGQGPQFIFQYYEEEERQRGNFPDRFSGHQFPNYSSELNVNALLLGDSALYLCASSGGRTSYEQYFGPGTRLTVT.

The rearrangement links TRBV10-3 to TRBJ1-2, with D maybe TRBD1 (6 bases). The germline V gene encodes CDR1 ENHRY and CDR2 SYGVKD. Trimming took 3 bases from V and 2 from J, leaving 13 bases between them. This CDR3 has 15 residues. The CDR3 protein is CAISEPQTGNYGYTF. CDR3 coding DNA: TGTGCCATCAGTGAACCACAAACAGGGAACTATGGCTACACCTTC.

The chain uses TRBV2 and TRBJ2-2; TRBD2 matches at 9 bases. The length of the CDR3 is 17 residues. The V gene end was trimmed by 3 bases and the J gene end by 6 bases; junction bases not matched to a gene: 11. Germline V gene data show CDR1 as SNHLY and CDR2 as FYNNEI. CDR3 in DNA: TGTGCCAGCAGTGAGGCGGGAGGGCCTCTGCTTGCCGGGGAGCTGTTTTTT. Protein product: CASSEAGGPLLAGELFF.

The chain combines TRBV7-8 with TRBJ2-1; TRBD1 aligns across 9 bases. With V trimmed by 8 bases and J by 7 bases, 3 bases remained unmatched. This CDR3 is 12 amino acids long. Germline-derived CDR1 and CDR2 are SGHVS and FQNEAQ. CDR3 nucleotide sequence: TGTGCCAGCGGGACAGGGTATAATGAGCAGTTCTTC. Translation: CASGTGYNEQFF.

The V call is TRBV6-1, the J call TRBJ2-2, with 9 bases lining up with TRBD2. The CDR3 runs 14 residues. Per germline, CDR1 MNHNS and CDR2 SASEGT. The V gene end was trimmed by 8 bases and the J gene end by 7 bases; junction bases not matched to a gene: 8. CDR3 bases: TGTGCCAGCGCGCGCGGGAGGGAAAACGGGGAGCTGTTTTTT. Amino acids: CASARGRENGELFF.

The V and J genes are TRBV2 and TRBJ2-3, with TRBD2 matching 8 bases. CDR1 and CDR2 from the germline V gene are SNHLY and FYNNEI. The CDR3 sequence is 18 residues long. After removal of 3 bases from V and 0 bases from J, the junction contained 11 bases not matched to a gene. CDR3 sequence (DNA): TGTGCCAGCAGTGAGGGAACTAGCGGAGATACTAGCACAGATACGCAGTATTTT. It yields the protein CASSEGTSGDTSTDTQYF.

This clone showed up just once. The V and J genes are TRBV6-1 and TRBJ2-7; D may be TRBD1 or TRBD2 (5 bases each). The CDR3 totals 14 residues. The germline CDR1 and CDR2 sequences are MNHNS and SASEGT. V lost 5 bases and J 3 bases, leaving 14 bases between the germline ends. The CDR3 sequence: CASSRRDGDYEQYF. CDR3 bases: TGTGCCAGCAGTCGCCGGGACGGAGACTACGAGCAGTACTTC.

This clone has a single count. V usage is TRBV29-1 and J usage is TRBJ2-1; TRBD2 agrees at 7 bases. The germline gives CDR1 SQVTM, CDR2 ANQGSEA. The J segment lost 10 bases and the V segment lost 6 bases, leaving 9 bases of the junction unmatched. This CDR3 is built from 12 residues. CDR3 residues: CSVGGRRREQFF. CDR3 DNA: TGCAGCGTGGGAGGGAGGAGGCGCGAGCAGTTCTTC.

DNA for the CDR3: TGCGCCAGCAGCCCCGAGACTACTAGCACAGATACGCAGTATTTT. Translated: CASSPETTSTDTQYF. This chain uses TRBV5-1 with TRBJ2-3; D may be TRBD2 (5 bases). The CDR3 spans 15 residues. From germline, CDR1 is SGHRS and CDR2 YFSETQ. Deletions cut 4 bases from V and 0 bases from J, with 12 bases between.

V gene TRBV15 combines with J gene TRBJ2-2, with TRBD1 identical over 7 bases. The V gene's germline CDR1 is LNHNV and CDR2 YYDKDF (reference sequence). Losses at the gene ends were 0 bases for V and 4 bases for J; bases not matched to a gene: 8. CDR3 length equals 17 residues. CDR3 sequence (DNA): TGTGCCACCAGCAGAGATCCGACAGGGTTGAGCACCGGGGAGCTGTTTTTT. It specifies CATSRDPTGLSTGELFF.